This T cell receptor (beta chain) was captured by sequencing in a study of technical replicates of blood from a handful of donors. The germline CDR1 and CDR2 sequences are SGDLS and YYNGEE. The junction had 4 bases not matched to a gene; V was cut back by 4 bases and J by 0 bases. CDR3 length: 15 residues. The repertoire was sequenced with immunoSEQ multiplex PCR; TCRdb's copy has only in-frame clones and lacks some. The table shows about 44,000 clones, with 96% occurring only once. The chain uses TRBV9 and TRBJ1-1; 9 bases agree with TRBD1. The sequence was obtained from a human donor in good health. The source material was T cells isolated from PBMCs. The CDR3 loop is CASSPRTGVNTEAFF. The CDR3 DNA sequence: TGTGCCAGCAGCCCACGGACAGGGGTGAACACTGAAGCTTTCTTT.